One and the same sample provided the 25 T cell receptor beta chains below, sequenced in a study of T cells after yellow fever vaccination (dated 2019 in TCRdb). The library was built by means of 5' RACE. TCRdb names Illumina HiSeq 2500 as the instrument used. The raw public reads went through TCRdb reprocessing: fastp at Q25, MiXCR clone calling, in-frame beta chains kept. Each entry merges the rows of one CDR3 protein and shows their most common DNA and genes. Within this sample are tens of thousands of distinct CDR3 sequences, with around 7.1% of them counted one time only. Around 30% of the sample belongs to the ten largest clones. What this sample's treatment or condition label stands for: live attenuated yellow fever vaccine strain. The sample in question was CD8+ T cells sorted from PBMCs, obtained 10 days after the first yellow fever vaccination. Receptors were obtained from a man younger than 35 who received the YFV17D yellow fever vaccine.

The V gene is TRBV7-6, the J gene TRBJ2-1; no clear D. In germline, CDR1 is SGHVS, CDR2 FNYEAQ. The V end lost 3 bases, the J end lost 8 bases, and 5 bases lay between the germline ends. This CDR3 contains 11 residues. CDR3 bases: TGTGCCAGCAGCTTTGGCTATGAGCAGTTCTTC. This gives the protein CASSFGYEQFF. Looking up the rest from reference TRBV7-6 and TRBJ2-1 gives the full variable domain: GAGVSQSPRYKVTKRGQDVALRCDPISGHVSLYWYRQALGQGPEFLTYFNYEAQQDKSGLPNDRFSAERPEGSISTLTIQRTEQRDSAMYRCASSFGYEQFFGPGTRLTVL.

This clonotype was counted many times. DNA for the CDR3: TGCGCCAGCAGCCCATCCTCTAGCGGGGGGACCTACGAGCAGTACTTC. Translating it yields CASSPSSSGGTYEQYF. The rearrangement uses TRBV4-1 and TRBJ2-7; 11 positions match TRBD2. V gave up 4 bases and J gave up 2 bases; unmatched junction bases: 7. Germline V gene lookup returns CDR1 MGHRA and CDR2 YSYEKL. The CDR3 is 16 amino acids.

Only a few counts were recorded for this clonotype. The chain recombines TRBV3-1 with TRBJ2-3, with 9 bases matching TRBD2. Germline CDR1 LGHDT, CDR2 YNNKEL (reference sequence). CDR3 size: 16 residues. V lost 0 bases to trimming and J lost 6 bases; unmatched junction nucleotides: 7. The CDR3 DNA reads TGTGCCAGCAGCCAAGAGAGGACTAGCGAAAGGGATACGCAGTATTTT. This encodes CASSQERTSERDTQYF.

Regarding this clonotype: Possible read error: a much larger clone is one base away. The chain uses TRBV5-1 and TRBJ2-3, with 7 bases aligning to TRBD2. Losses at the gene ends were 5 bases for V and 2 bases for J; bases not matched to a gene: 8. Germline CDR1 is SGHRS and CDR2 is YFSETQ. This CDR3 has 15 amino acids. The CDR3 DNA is TGCGCCAGCAGTTTTACTAGCGCCTCCACAGATACGCAGTATTTT. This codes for CASSFTSASTDTQYF.

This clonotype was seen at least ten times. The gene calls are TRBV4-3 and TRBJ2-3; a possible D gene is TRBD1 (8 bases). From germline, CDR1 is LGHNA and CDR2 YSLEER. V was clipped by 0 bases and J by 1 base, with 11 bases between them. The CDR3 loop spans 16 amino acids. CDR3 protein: CASSQDTGGGTDTQYF. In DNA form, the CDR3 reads TGCGCCAGCAGCCAAGATACAGGGGGGGGCACAGATACGCAGTATTTT.

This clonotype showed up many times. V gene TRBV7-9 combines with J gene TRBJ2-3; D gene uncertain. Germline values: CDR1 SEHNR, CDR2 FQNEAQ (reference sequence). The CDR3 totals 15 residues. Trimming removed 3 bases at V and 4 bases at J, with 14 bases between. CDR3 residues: CASSFLRSGADTQYF. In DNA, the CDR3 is TGTGCCAGCAGCTTTCTGCGGAGTGGGGCAGATACGCAGTATTTT. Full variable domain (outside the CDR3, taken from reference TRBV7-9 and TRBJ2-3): DTGVSQNPRHKITKRGQNVTFRCDPISEHNRLYWYRQTLGQGPEFLTYFQNEAQLEKSRLLSDRFSAERPKGSFSTLEIQRTEQGDSAMYLCASSFLRSGADTQYFGPGTRLTVL.

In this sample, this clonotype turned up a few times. CDR3 in DNA: TGTGCCAGCAGTTTATTCCCGGGGTCTGAAAAACTGTTTTTT. Encoded protein: CASSLFPGSEKLFF. The rearrangement joins TRBV27 to TRBJ1-4, with no clear D. Germline assignment: CDR1 MNHEY and CDR2 SMNVEV (reference sequence). CDR3 length equals 14 residues. V was shortened by 1 base and J by 7 bases, with 10 bases between the two germline ends. The entire variable domain, with the rest obtained from reference TRBV27 and TRBJ1-4, is as follows: EAQVTQNPRYLITVTGKKLTVTCSQNMNHEYMSWYRQDPGLGLRQIYYSMNVEVTDKGDVPEGYKVSRKEKRNFPLILESPSPNQTSLYFCASSLFPGSEKLFFGSGTQLSVL.

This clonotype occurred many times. As DNA, the CDR3 is TGTGCCAGCAGCCCGACAGGCTCCTACGAGCAGTACTTC. This codes for CASSPTGSYEQYF. The V call is TRBV7-6, the J call TRBJ2-7; weak D call: TRBD1 (6 bases). This CDR3 has 13 residues. Germline V lookup: CDR1 SGHVS, CDR2 FNYEAQ. Trimming removed 5 bases from V and 0 bases from J, with 8 bases in between.

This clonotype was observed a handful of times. The CDR3 reads CATSTAPGSGNTIYF. The CDR3 bases are TGTGCCACCAGCACTGCCCCAGGAAGTGGAAACACCATATATTTT. The chain links TRBV15 to TRBJ1-3, with no clear D. The CDR3 contains 15 residues. Trimming pared 4 bases from V and 3 bases from J, leaving 13 bases between. In germline, CDR1 is LNHNV, CDR2 YYDKDF (reference sequence).

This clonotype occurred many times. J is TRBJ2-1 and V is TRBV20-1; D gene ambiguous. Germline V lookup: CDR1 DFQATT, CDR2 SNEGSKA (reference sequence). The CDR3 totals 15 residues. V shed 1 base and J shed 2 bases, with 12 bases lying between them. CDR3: CSARGSRQAYNEQFF. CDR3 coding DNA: TGCAGTGCTAGAGGGTCTCGGCAGGCCTACAATGAGCAGTTCTTC.

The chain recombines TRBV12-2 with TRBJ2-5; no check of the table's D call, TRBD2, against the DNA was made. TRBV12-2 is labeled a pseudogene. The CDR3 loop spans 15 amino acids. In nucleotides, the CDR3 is TGTGCAAGTCGCTTAGTCGCGGGGAGGCAAGAGACCCAGTACTTC. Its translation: CASRLVAGRQETQYF.

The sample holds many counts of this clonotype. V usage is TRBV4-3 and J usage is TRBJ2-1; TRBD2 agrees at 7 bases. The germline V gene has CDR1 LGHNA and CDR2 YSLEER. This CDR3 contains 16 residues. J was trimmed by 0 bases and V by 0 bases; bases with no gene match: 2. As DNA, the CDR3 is TGCGCCAGCAGCCAAGACGGGGGGTACTCCTACAATGAGCAGTTCTTC. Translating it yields CASSQDGGYSYNEQFF.

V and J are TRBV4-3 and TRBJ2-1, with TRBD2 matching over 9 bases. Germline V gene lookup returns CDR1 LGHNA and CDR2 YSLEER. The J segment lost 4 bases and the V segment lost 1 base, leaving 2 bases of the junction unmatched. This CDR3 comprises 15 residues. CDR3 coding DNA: TGCGCCAGCAGCCAAGGGACTAGCGCTTACAATGAGCAGTTCTTC. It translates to CASSQGTSAYNEQFF.

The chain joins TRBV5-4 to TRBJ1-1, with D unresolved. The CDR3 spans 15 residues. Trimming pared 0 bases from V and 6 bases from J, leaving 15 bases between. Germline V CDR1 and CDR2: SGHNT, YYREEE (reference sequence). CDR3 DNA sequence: TGTGCCAGCAGCTTGGGCAATTGGCAGGCGCCTGAAGCTTTCTTT. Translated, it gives CASSLGNWQAPEAFF. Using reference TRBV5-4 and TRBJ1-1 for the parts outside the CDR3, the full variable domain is ETGVTQSPTHLIKTRGQQVTLRCSSQSGHNTVSWYQQALGQGPQFIFQYYREEENGRGNFPPRFSGLQFPNYSSELNVNALELDDSALYLCASSLGNWQAPEAFFGQGTRLTVV.

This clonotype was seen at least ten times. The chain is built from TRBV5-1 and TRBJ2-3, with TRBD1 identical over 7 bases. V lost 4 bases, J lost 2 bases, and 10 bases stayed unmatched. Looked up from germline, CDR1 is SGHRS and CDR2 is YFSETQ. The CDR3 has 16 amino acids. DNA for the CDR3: TGCGCCAGCAGCCTAAGACAGGGCTCCTTCACAGATACGCAGTATTTT. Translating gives CASSLRQGSFTDTQYF.

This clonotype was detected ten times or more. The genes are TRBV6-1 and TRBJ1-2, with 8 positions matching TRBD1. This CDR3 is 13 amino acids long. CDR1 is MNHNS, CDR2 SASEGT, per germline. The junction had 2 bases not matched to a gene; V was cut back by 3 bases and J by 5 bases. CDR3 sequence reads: CASSEQGAYGYTF. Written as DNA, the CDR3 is TGTGCCAGCAGTGAGCAGGGGGCTTATGGCTACACCTTC.

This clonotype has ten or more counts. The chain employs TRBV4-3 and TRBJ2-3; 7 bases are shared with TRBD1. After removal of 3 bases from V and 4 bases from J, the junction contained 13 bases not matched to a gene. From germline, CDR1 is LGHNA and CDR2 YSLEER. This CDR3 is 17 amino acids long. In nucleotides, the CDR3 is TGCGCCAGCAGCCAGTCCCCAGGGGGTGGTTTAGCAGATACGCAGTATTTT. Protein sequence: CASSQSPGGGLADTQYF.

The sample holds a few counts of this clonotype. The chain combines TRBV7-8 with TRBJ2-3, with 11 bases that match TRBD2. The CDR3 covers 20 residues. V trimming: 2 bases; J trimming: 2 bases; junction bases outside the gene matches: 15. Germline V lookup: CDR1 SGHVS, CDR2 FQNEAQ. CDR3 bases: TGTGCCAGCAGCTTAAGCTCTAGCGGGGGGACCGATCGTGACACAGATACGCAGTATTTT. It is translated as CASSLSSSGGTDRDTDTQYF.

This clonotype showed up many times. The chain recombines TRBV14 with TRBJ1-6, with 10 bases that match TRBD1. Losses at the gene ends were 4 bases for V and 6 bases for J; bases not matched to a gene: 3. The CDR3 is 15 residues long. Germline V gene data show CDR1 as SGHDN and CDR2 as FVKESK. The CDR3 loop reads CASSPRTGGNSPLHF. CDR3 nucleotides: TGTGCCAGCAGCCCTAGGACAGGGGGTAATTCACCCCTCCACTTT.

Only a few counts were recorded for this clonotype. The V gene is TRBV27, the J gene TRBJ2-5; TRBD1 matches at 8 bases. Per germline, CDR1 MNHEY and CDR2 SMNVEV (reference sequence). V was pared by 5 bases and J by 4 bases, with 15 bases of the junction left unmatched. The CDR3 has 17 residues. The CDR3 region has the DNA TGTGCCAGCAGTGCAAAGCCCGGGACAGGTCCGAGAGAGACCCAGTACTTC. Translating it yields CASSAKPGTGPRETQYF.

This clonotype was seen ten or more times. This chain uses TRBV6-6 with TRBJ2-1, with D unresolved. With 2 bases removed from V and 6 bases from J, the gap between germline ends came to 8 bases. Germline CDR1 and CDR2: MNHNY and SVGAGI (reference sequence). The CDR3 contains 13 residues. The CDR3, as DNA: TGTGCCAGCAGTTACGACGAAAGCAATGAGCAGTTCTTC. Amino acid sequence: CASSYDESNEQFF.

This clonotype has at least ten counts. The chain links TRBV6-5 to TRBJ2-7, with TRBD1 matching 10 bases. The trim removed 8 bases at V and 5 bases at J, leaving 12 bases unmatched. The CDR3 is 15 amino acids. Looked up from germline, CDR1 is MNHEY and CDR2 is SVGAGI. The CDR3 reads CASATYVGQGHEQYF. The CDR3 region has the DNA TGTGCCAGCGCAACCTATGTGGGACAGGGGCACGAGCAGTACTTC.

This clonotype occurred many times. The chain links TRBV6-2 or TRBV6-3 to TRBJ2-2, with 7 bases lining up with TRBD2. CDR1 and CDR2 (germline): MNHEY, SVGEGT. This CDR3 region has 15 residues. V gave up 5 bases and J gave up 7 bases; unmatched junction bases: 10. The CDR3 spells CASSISGATSGELFF. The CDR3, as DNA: TGTGCCAGCAGTATCAGCGGGGCCACGAGCGGGGAGCTGTTTTTT.

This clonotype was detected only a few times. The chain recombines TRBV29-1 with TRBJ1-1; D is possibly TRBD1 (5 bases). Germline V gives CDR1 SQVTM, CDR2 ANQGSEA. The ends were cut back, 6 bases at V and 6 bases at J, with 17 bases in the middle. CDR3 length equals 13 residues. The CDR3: CSVAGPIGAEAFF. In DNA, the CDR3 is TGCAGCGTGGCGGGACCTATAGGCGCTGAAGCTTTCTTT.

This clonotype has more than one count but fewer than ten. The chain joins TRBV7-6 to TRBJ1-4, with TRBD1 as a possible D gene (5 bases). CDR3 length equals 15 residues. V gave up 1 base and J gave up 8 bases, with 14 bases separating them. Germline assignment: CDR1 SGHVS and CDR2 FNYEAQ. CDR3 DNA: TGTGCCAGCAGCTTAGTCCAGGGAGGAGGAGAAAAACTGTTTTTT. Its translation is CASSLVQGGGEKLFF. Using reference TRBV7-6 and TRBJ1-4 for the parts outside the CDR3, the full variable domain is GAGVSQSPRYKVTKRGQDVALRCDPISGHVSLYWYRQALGQGPEFLTYFNYEAQQDKSGLPNDRFSAERPEGSISTLTIQRTEQRDSAMYRCASSLVQGGGEKLFFGSGTQLSVL.